The clone carrying this T cell receptor beta chain has a single count. The length of the CDR3 is 13 residues. Germline V lookup: CDR1 SGHTA, CDR2 FQGNSA. V shed 6 bases and J 3 bases; nucleotides not matched to a gene: 4. This sample was included in a study of blood T cell repertoires in COVID-19. In the original workflow: Reference gene primer amplification in the assay estimated nucleated cell counts. Profiled with immunoSEQ multiplex PCR; TCRdb holds only in-frame clones, not every one. V, J and clone size derive from that table, while D and trimming were established from the DNA sequence. The sample lists roughly 68,000 clones, 83% occurring once.

The rearrangement links TRBV7-2 to TRBJ2-7; 8 bases are shared with TRBD2. This clonotype originated in an elderly woman with acute or convalescent COVID-19. Source material: peripheral blood. This chain's CDR3 is CASSIGGVYEQYF. DNA for the CDR3: TGTGCCAGCAGTATCGGGGGGGTCTACGAGCAGTACTTC.